This TCR beta chain stems from a study of shared clonotypes between healthy human individuals. Deep-level running was used for the assay. Assay: immunoSEQ multiplex PCR; the TCRdb copy retains only in-frame clones and omits some. The sample yields around 2.3 million clones, nearly 97% seen once. Among the donors, all were Caucasian adults who lived in Nashville, Tennessee. A split of CD4+ cells into CD45RA+ naive and CD45RA-negative memory subsets was performed. The CDR3 runs to 15 residues. Germline assignment: CDR1 MDHEN and CDR2 SYDVKM. V gave up 5 bases and J gave up 0 bases, with 14 bases separating them.

The sequenced material came from naive CD4+ T cells sorted from blood. The subset: CD45RA+ positively selected. The clonotype originates from a man between 18 and 29 years old in good health. This chain connects TRBV28 to TRBJ2-7; D unclear. The CDR3 bases are TGTGCCAGCAGTCCCCCCGGCGCCGGCTCCTACGAGCAGTACTTC. Translating gives CASSPPGAGSYEQYF.